The 2 T cell receptor beta chains below come from one sample, sequenced in a study of T cells in women clearing cervical HPV infection. Profiled with immunoSEQ multiplex PCR; TCRdb holds only in-frame clones, not every one. This sample's table reports more than 20,000 clones. Sample: blood buffy coat. All receptors come from a woman aged 18-69 years with a cervical HPV16 infection that either progressed to CIN3+ or cleared (not recorded which).

On this clone: The CDR3 end lies 3 residues beyond the end of the read and is filled in from the germline J gene. The J gene is TRBJ2-5, the V gene TRBV6-1; a weak D match, TRBD2 (6 bases). Trimming left V 3 bases short and J 0 bases short, with 11 bases between. The CDR3 is 15 residues long. Germline CDR1 is MNHNS and CDR2 is SASEGT. The CDR3 loop is CASSERGRYQETQYF. The sequenced part of the CDR3 DNA is TGTGCCAGCAGTGAGCGGGGCAGATACCAAGAGACC.

A note on this clone: The read terminates 3 residues before the CDR3 end, so the remaining end is supplied by the germline J gene. The gene calls are TRBV5-1 and TRBJ2-1; 9 nucleotides align to TRBD2. CDR3 size: 15 residues. The V segment lost 4 bases and the J segment 0 bases; nucleotides outside the gene matches: 2. Germline CDR1 is SGHRS and CDR2 is YFSETQ. The CDR3 DNA, read in part, is TGCGCCAGCAGCCCGACTAGCGGCTCCTACAATGAG. This codes for CASSPTSGSYNE. The whole CDR3 sequence reads CASSPTSGSYNEQFF. Full variable domain (remainder filled in from reference TRBV5-1 and TRBJ2-1): KAGVTQTPRYLIKTRGQQVTLSCSPISGHRSVSWYQQTPGQGLQFLFEYFSETQRNKGNFPGRFSGRQFSNSRSEMNVSTLELGDSALYLCASSPTSGSYNEQFFGPGTRLTVL.